This record looks at one T cell receptor (beta chain) sequence and its context. The sample belongs to a study of control samples from healthy donors and cancer patients. Here immunoSEQ multiplex PCR was the method, and the copy in TCRdb shows in-frame clones only, minus some. The sample records roughly 59,000 clones, roughly 90% being singletons. The germline V and J ends were trimmed by 3 bases and 2 bases, with 7 bases remaining between them. CDR3 length: 13 amino acids. Germline CDR1 is DFQATT and CDR2 is SNEGSKA (reference sequence). Sample: PBMCs. The TCR sequence derives from a man aged 40-49 years with colorectal cancer. The rearrangement joins TRBV20-1 to TRBJ1-4, with D perhaps matching TRBD1 (5 bases). CDR3 region: CSASRGTNEKLFF. In DNA form, the CDR3 reads TGCAGTGCTAGTCGGGGGACTAATGAAAAACTGTTTTTT.